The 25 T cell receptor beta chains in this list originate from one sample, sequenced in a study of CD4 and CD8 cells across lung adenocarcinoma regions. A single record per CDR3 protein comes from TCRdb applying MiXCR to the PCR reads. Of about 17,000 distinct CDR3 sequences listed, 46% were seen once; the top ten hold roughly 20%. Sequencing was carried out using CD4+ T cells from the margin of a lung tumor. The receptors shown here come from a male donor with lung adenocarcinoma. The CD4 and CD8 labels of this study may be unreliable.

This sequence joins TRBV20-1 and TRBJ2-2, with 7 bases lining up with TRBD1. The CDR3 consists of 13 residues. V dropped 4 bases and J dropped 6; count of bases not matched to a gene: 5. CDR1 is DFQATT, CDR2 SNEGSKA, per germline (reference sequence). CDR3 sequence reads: CSATNTGAGELFF. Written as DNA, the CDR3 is TGCAGTGCTACAAACACAGGGGCCGGGGAGCTGTTTTTT.

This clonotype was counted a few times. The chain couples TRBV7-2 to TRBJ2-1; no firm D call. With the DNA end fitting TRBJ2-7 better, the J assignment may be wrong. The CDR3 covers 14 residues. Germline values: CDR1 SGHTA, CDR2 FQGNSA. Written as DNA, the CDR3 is TGTGCCAGCAGCGTGCAATCGAACTCCTACGAGCAGTACTTC. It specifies CASSVQSNSYEQYF.

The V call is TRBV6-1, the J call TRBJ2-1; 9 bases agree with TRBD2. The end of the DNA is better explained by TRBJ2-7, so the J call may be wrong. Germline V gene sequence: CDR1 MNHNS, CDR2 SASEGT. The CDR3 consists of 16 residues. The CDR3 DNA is TGTGCCAGCAGTCTCTTTTCTAGCGGGACAACCTACGAGCAGTACTTC. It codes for CASSLFSSGTTYEQYF.

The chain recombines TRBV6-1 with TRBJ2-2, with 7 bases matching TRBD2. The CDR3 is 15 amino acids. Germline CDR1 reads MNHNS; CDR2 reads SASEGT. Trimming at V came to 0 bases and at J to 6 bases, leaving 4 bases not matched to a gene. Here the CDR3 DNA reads TGTGCCAGCAGTGAAGCGGCGGGAGAGGCCGGGGAGCTGTTTTTT. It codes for CASSEAAGEAGELFF.

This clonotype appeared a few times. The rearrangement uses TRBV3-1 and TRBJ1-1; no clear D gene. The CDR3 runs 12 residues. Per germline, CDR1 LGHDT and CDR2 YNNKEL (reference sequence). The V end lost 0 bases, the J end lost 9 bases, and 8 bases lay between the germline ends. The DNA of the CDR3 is TGTGCCAGCAGCCAAGAGTGGAGAAAAGCTTTCTTT. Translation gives CASSQEWRKAFF.

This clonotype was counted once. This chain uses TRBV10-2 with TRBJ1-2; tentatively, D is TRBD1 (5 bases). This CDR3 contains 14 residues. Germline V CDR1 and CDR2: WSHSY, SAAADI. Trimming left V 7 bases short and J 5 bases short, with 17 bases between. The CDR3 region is CASKDEVGGYGYTF. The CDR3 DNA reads TGCGCCAGCAAGGACGAGGTTGGGGGATATGGCTACACCTTC.

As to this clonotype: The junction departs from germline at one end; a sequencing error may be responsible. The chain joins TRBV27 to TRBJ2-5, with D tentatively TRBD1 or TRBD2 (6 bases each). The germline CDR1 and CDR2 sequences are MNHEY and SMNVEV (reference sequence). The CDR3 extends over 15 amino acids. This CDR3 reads CGGEFGGGDQEIQYF. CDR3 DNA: TGTGGCGGGGAATTCGGGGGCGGGGACCAAGAGATCCAGTACTTC.

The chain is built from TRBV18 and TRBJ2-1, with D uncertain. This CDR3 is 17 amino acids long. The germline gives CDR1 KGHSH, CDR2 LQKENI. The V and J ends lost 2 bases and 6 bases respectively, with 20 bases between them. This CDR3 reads CASSPDPPVSYRNEQFF. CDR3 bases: TGTGCCAGCTCACCAGACCCGCCAGTGAGTTATCGCAATGAGCAGTTCTTC. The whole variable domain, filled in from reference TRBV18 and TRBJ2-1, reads NAGVMQNPRHLVRRRGQEARLRCSPMKGHSHVYWYRQLPEEGLKFMVYLQKENIIDESGMPKERFSAEFPKEGPSILRIQQVVRGDSAAYFCASSPDPPVSYRNEQFFGPGTRLTVL.

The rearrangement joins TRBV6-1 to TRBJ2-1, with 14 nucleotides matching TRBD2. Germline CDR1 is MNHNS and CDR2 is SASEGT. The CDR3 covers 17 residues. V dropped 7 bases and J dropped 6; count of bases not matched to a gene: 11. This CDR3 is CASIGLAGGVGRNEQFF. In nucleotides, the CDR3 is TGTGCCAGCATCGGACTAGCGGGAGGTGTAGGGCGCAATGAGCAGTTCTTC.

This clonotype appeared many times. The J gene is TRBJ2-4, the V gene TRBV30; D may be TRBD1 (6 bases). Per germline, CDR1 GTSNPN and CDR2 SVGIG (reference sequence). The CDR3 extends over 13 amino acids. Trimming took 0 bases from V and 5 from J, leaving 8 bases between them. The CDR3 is CAWSVQGQNIQYF. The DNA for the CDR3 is TGTGCCTGGAGTGTACAGGGCCAAAACATTCAGTACTTC.

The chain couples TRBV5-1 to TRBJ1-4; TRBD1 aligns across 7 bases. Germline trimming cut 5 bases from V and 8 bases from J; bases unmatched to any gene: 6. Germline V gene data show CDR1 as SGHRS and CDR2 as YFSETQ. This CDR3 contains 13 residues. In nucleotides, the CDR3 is TGCGCCAGCAGTTCGAGGGACAGCGAAAAACTGTTTTTT. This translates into CASSSRDSEKLFF.

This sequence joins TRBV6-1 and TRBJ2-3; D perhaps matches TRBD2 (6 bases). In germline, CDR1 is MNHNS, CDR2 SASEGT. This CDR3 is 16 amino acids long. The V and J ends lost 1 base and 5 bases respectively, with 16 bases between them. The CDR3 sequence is CASSEVGGGGRDTQYF. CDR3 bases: TGTGCCAGCAGTGAAGTGGGGGGAGGAGGGAGAGATACGCAGTATTTT.

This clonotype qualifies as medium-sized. CDR3 bases: TGTGCCAGCAGTTACTCGTTTTACTCCGGGACTAAGCAGTATTTT. Translation gives CASSYSFYSGTKQYF. This chain links TRBV6-5 with TRBJ2-3; TRBD2 matches at 7 bases. The CDR3 loop spans 15 amino acids. V was clipped by 0 bases and J by 11 bases; unmatched bases: 11. The V gene's germline CDR1 is MNHEY and CDR2 SVGAGI.

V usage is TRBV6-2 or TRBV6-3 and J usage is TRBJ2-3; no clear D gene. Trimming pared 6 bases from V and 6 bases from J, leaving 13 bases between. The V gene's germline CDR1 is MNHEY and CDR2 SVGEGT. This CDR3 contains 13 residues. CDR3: CASRPPVPDTQYF. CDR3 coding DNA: TGTGCCAGCAGGCCTCCTGTACCGGATACGCAGTATTTT.

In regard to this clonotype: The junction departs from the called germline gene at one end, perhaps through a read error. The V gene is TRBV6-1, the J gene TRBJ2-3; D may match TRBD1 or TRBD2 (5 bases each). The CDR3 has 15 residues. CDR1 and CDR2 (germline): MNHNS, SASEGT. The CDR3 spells CARGGQAGSTGTQYF. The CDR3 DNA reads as TGTGCCAGGGGTGGCCAGGCTGGGAGCACAGGTACGCAGTATTTT.

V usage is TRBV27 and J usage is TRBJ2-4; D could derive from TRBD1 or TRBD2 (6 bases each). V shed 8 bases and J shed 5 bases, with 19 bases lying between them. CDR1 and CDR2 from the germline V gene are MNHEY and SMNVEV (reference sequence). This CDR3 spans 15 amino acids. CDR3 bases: TGTGCCAGCGAATTCGGGGGCGGGGACCAAAACATTCAGTACTTC. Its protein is CASEFGGGDQNIQYF.

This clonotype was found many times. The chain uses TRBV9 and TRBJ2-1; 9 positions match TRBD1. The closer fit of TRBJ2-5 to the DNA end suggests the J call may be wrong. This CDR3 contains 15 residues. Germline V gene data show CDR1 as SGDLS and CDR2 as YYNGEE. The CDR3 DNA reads TGTGCCAGCAGCCCCACGGACAGGGGAATAGAGACCCAGTACTTC. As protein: CASSPTDRGIETQYF.

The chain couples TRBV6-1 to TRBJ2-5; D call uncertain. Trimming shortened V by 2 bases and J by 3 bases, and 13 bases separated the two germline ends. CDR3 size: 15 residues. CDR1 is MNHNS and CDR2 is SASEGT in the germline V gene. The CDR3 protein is CASSERRLAEETQYF. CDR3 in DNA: TGTGCCAGCAGTGAACGGCGGTTAGCAGAAGAGACCCAGTACTTC.

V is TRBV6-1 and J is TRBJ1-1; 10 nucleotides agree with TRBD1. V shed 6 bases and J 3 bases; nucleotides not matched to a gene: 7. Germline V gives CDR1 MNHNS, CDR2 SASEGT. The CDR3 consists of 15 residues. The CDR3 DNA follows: TGTGCCAGCAGCTCCACCGGGACAGGGGACACTGAAGCTTTCTTT. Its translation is CASSSTGTGDTEAFF.

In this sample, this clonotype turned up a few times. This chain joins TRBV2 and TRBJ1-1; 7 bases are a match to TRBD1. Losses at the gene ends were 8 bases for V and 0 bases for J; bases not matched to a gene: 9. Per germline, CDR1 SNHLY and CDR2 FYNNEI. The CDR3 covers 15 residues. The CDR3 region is CASPPGTVMNTEAFF. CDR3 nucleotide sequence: TGTGCCAGCCCCCCCGGGACAGTCATGAACACTGAAGCTTTCTTT.

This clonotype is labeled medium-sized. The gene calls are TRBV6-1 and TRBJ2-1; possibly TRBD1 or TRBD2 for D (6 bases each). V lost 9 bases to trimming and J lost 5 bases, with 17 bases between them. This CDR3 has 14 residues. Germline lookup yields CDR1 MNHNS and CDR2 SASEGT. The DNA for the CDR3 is TGTGCCAGTAGTAAAAGGGGGACTGACAATGAGCAGTTCTTC. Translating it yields CASSKRGTDNEQFF.

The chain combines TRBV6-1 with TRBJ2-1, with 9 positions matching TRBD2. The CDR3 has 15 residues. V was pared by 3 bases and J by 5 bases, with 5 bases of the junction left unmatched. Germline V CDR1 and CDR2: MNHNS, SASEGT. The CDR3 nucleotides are TGTGCCAGCAGTGAGTGGGGACTAGCCGACAATGAGCAGTTCTTC. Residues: CASSEWGLADNEQFF.

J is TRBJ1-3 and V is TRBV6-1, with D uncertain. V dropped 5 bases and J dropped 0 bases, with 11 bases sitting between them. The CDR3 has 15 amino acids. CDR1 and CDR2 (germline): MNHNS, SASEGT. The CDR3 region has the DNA TGTGCCAGCAGTAAGGAGTGGAGCTCTGGAAACACCATATATTTT. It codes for CASSKEWSSGNTIYF.

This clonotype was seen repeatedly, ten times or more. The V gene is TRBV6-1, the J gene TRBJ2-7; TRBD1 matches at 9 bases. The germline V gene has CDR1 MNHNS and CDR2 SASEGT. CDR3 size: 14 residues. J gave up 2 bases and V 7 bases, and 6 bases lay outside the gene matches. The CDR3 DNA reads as TGTGCCAGCACTCAGACAGGGGGAGCCTACGAGCAGTACTTC. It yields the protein CASTQTGGAYEQYF.

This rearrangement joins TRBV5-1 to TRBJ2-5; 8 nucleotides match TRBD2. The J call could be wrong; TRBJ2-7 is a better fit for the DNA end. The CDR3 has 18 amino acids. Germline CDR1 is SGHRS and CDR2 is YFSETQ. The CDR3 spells CASSLWGPGRGGGGEQYF. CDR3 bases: TGCGCCAGCAGCTTGTGGGGGCCGGGACGGGGGGGGGGGGGCGAGCAGTACTTC.